This T cell receptor (beta chain) was sequenced during a study of prognosis after radiotherapy for stage I lung cancer. Germline V gene lookup returns CDR1 MNHNS and CDR2 SASEGT. The CDR3 spans 17 residues. The V end was cut by 2 bases, the J end by 0 bases, with 14 bases between. Genomic DNA yielded TCR beta CDR3, amplified by two-round multiplex PCR. Amplification in first-round PCR relied on primers specific to each TRBV and TRBJ gene. In TCRdb, the multiplex PCR reads were re-called with MiXCR into one record per CDR3 protein. This sample yields around 51,000 distinct CDR3 sequences, of which about 32% are seen a single time; about 8.3% belongs to the top ten.

This receptor was taken from a donor aged 50 or older with non-small cell lung cancer. The rearrangement joins TRBV6-1 to TRBJ2-1; no reliable D call. Here the sequenced sample was PBMCs, taken before or after stereotactic body radiation therapy (not recorded which). The CDR3 here is CASSEFLGSSSYNEQFF. The CDR3 DNA sequence: TGTGCCAGCAGTGAATTCTTAGGCTCCAGCTCCTACAATGAGCAGTTCTTC.